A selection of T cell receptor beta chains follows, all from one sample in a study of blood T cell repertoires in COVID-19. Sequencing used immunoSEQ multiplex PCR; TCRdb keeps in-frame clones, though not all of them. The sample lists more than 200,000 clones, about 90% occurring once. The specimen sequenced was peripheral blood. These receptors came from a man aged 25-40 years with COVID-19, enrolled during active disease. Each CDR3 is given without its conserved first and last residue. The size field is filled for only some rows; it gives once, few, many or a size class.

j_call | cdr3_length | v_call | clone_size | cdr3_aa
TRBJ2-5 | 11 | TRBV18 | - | ASSPNRGETQY
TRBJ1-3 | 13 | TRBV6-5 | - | ASSYSGVSGNTIY
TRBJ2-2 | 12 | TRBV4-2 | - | ASSQGQGSGELF
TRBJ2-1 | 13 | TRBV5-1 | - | ASSLGQGSYNEQF
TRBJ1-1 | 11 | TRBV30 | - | AWSVGEVTEAF
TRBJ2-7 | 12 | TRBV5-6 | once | ASSSAGQGYEQY
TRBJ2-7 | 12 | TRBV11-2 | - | ASSFARGSYEQY
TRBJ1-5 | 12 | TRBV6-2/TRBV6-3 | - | ASSVGQTYQPQH
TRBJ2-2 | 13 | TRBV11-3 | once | ASSLGAGGAGELF
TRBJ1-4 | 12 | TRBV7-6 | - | ASSPRTGVEKLF
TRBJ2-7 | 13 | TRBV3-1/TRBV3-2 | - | ASSVPGQGVYEQY
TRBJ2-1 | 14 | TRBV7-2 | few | ASSLAGGFSYNEQF
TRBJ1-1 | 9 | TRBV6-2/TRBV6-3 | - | ASSSQGKAF
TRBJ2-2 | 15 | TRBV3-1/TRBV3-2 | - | ASRVTSGGARTGELF
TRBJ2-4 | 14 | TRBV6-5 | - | ASSYSTGGAKNIQY
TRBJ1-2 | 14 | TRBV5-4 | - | ASSHPGGQGSYGYT
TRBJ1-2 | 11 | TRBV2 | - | ASSVQGRGGYT
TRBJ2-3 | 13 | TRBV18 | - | ASSPPKGGTDTQY
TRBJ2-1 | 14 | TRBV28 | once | ASSPSGLASIDEQF
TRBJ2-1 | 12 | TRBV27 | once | ASRVVGARNEQF
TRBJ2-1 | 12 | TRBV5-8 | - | ASSLWTTLDEQF
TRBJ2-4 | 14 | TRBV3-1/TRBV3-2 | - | ASSQVRAGGKNIQY
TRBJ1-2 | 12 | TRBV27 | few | ASSPRDSDYGYT
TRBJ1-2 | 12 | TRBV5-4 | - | ASSEAGYSYGYT
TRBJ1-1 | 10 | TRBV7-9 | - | ASSLDNPEAF
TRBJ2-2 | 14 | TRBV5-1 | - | ASSLAPTGATGELF